Reported below is one T cell receptor (beta chain). This clonotype was detected many times. It has no known antigen specificity. Per-base quality was not reported, and no clone a single base away is much larger than it. TCR beta CDR3 regions were amplified from RNA transcripts. The TCR CDR3 was subjected to a first round of RT-PCR using the HTBI primer set and the Qiagen OneStep RT-PCR kit. Libraries were constructed in a second round of multiplex PCR, after which size selection and purification were carried out. The libraries were sequenced on an Illumina HiSeq2000 using paired-end 100 bp reads. The published analysis was carried out like this. Raw data were processed with SOAPnuke, discarding reads with adapters, uncalled bases, mean Phred below 15, or no exact constant-primer or identifier match. COPE v1.2.5 was used to merge high-quality paired reads, and clonotypes were defined as unique nucleotide sequences. MiTCR v1.1 was used to align clonotypes to the IMGT TRBV, TRBD and TRBJ reference segments. The analysis was restricted to V-J combinations with a frequency above 0.0001, which together covered roughly 99% of the repertoires. A TCS score was defined as the ratio between F50 (clonal expansion) and ExV (chaos), using BLOSUM62-based TCRdist between CDR3 peptides within each V-J. Welch's t-statistics and random forest reduced around 510 V-J features to about 12, which were used in a naive Bayes classifier (R e1071). TCRdb itself trimmed the public reads at Q25 with fastp, ran MiXCR and retained productive beta chains. A single entry per CDR3 protein holds the most common genes and DNA from its merged rows. The V and J calls here are based on TCRdb, not the publication. The sample table contains roughly 380,000 distinct CDR3 sequences; only one count was recorded for approximately 19% of them. The ten most abundant clones make up 3% to 4.5% of the sample.

Stable Graves' hyperthyroidism was defined as the absence of progression to ophthalmopathy over 18 months of follow-up. The hyperthyroidism patients were between 18 and 65 years old and newly diagnosed, with a disease duration of less than 2 months. The study excluded patients with uncontrolled infections, other autoimmune diseases, pregnancy or lactation. Diagnoses were established on the basis of clinical symptoms, serum thyroxine and TRAb, thyroid ultrasound, and orbital computed tomography. PBMCs were separated from roughly 9.3 ml of fresh peripheral blood using Ficoll-Paque density gradient centrifugation. Total RNA was extracted with Trizol reagent, and quality was checked on an Agilent 2100 Bioanalyzer. The data were taken from a study of T cells in Graves' hyperthyroidism and ophthalmopathy (dated by TCRdb to about 2019). About the study as a whole: Peripheral blood samples were taken at initial diagnosis, before any treatment was given. In roughly six Graves' hyperthyroidism patients, the study also compared T-cell repertoires from thyroid tissue with T-cell repertoires from blood. Once sampling was done, hyperthyroidism patients were given methimazole at a starting dose of 30 mg daily, whereas ophthalmopathy patients were given high-dose intravenous methylprednisolone. TCR V-J signatures able to tell the groups apart were searched for in a discovery cohort of 90 to 100 patients, of whom over 40 had Graves' ophthalmopathy and 57 had stable Graves' hyperthyroidism. According to the paper, TCR Vbeta CDR3 sequencing was carried out on approximately 140 peripheral blood samples, which came from 40 to 45 ophthalmopathy, around 75 hyperthyroidism and some 17 progressor patients. The roughly 94 discovery patients were randomly split 7:3 into training and test sets. Prospective prediction of ophthalmopathy was tested in an independent validation cohort of approximately 18 hyperthyroidism patients and 17 patients who later progressed to ophthalmopathy.

Looking up the germline V gene yields CDR1 SGDLS and CDR2 YYNGEE. The CDR3 contains 16 residues, cysteine and phenylalanine counted. Of the read, only the CDR3 DNA is kept; its 48 bases are in frame from base 1. At the junction V is shortened by 4 bases and J by 4 bases, with 20 bases in between. Overall study results and their limits: Blood samples also contained most of the expanded thyroid clonotypes (frequency above 0.001), which suggests that blood repertoires may reflect thyroid immune responses. In validation, progression to ophthalmopathy was predicted by the model with 65% to 71% sensitivity and about 72% specificity, a median of 6.5 months before onset. No statistical method was used to set the sample size in advance, and investigators knew the group allocation. Ophthalmopathy was separated from stable hyperthyroidism by a 13 V-J signature model, with roughly 88% sensitivity and 81% to 82% specificity obtained in cross-validation and 80%/75% obtained in testing.

Sequences were obtained from blood. The rearranged chain carries TRBV9 and TRBJ1-1; TRBD1 might be the D gene, on 5 matching bases. The receptor was isolated from a woman under 30 with Graves' hyperthyroidism. In nucleotide form, the sequence is TGTGCCAGCAGCCTGAGGGGTCGATCAGGTGCCACTGAAGCTTTCTTT. Its protein is CASSLRGRSGATEAFF.